This T cell receptor beta chain was sequenced in a study of T-cell memory formation after mild COVID-19. This clonotype has more than one count but fewer than ten. Antigen specificity is unknown. The V and J ends lost 0 bases and 2 bases, in that order; junction bases with no gene match: 6. Looked up from germline, CDR1 is SGHRS and CDR2 is YFSETQ. CDR3 length: 16 residues. General study points: The second-wave clones peaking on day 37 were not confirmed as SARS-CoV-2-specific. Those CD4+ clones that contracted were mainly in CM and EM (CD8+ ones in EMRA).

Employing constant-segment primers, 5'RACE generated TCR alpha and TCR beta cDNA libraries bearing sample barcodes and UMIs. Via MiXCR, TCRdb re-called the 5' RACE reads, giving one row per CDR3 protein. The sample comprises a few hundred thousand distinct CDR3 sequences, about a sixth of which are singletons, and around a fifth rests with the top ten. The genes are TRBV5-1 and TRBJ2-3; TRBD1 matches at 7 bases. Input material: PBMCs or a T cell subset sorted from them (not recorded which). The receptor was isolated from a man between 18 and 29 years old who had mild COVID-19 (a few samples of this study predate the infection). Cell type and time point are not known. The CDR3: CASSLGGQEPTDTQYF. CDR3 in DNA: TGCGCCAGCAGCTTGGGAGGACAGGAGCCCACAGATACGCAGTATTTT.